This T cell receptor beta chain was recovered during a study of blood T cell repertoires in COVID-19. Study overall: COVID-19 samples from acute and convalescent phases originated in the United States, Italy and Spain. PBMCs, B-cell-depleted T cells, or T cells were the source of the cDNA or gDNA that made up the material.

Methods used by the authors: Amplification from reference gene primers served as the basis for estimated nucleated cell counts. Sequencing was performed with immunoSEQ multiplex PCR; in TCRdb, only in-frame clones are kept and a portion is missing. V, J and clone size are taken as reported in that table, and D and trimming were inferred from the DNA itself. The table records roughly 56,000 clones, about nine tenths of them present only once. The length of the CDR3 is 11 residues. Trimming stripped 0 bases from V and 8 bases from J, with 7 bases between. Germline V gene lookup returns CDR1 DFQATT and CDR2 SNEGSKA (reference sequence).

The sample comprised peripheral blood. The receptor's source is a man aged 50 to 60 with active COVID-19. This rearrangement joins TRBV20-1 to TRBJ1-2; D is undetermined. CDR3 nucleotide sequence: TGCAGTGCTAGAGATCGAGCAGGCTACACCTTC. It yields the protein CSARDRAGYTF.